This entry is about one TCR beta chain. Its cognate antigen is unknown. The sample comes from a study of identical twins. The study, taken as a whole, reports: There were fewer insertions in abundant cord blood beta clonotypes, but memory repertoires showed no such pattern. A cross-sectional statistical analysis, not follow-up of the same donors, supported the conclusions.

TCRdb re-derived calls from the 5' RACE reads in MiXCR, one entry per CDR3 protein. The table has around 370,000 distinct CDR3 sequences, around 9.7% seen once. The TCR was taken from a woman in her forties or fifties in good health. Sequenced input: naive T cells sorted from blood.

The CDR3 loop is CASSQVMTAGTGELFF. DNA of the CDR3: TGCGCCAGCAGCCAAGTTATGACGGCGGGCACCGGGGAGCTGTTTTTT. The genes are TRBV4-1 and TRBJ2-2; a weak D match, TRBD2 (5 bases). The germline V gene encodes CDR1 MGHRA and CDR2 YSYEKL. The CDR3 covers 16 residues. The V end was cut by 1 base, the J end by 4 bases, with 13 bases between.